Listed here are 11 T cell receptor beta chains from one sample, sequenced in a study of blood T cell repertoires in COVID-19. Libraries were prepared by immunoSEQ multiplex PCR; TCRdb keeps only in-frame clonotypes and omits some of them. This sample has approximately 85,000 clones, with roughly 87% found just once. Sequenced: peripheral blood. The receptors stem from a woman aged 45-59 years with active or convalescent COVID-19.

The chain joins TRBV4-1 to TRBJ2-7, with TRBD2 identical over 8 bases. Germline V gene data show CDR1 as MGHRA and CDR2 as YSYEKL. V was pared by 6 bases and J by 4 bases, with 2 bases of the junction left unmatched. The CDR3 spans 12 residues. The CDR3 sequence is CASRGTSYEQYF. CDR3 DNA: TGCGCCAGCAGGGGGACTAGTTACGAGCAGTACTTC.

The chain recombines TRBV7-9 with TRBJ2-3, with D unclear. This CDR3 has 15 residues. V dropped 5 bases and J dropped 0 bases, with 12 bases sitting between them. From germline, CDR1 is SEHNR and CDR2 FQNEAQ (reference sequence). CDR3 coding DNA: TGTGCCAGCAGCCCATACCCCCAGAGCACAGATACGCAGTATTTT. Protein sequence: CASSPYPQSTDTQYF.

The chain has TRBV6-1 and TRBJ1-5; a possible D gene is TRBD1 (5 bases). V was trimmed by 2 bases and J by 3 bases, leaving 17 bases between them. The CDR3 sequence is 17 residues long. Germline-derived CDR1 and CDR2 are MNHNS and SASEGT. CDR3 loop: CASSEFSGGTFNQPQHF. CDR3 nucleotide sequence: TGTGCCAGCAGTGAATTCTCCGGGGGGACCTTCAATCAGCCCCAGCATTTT.

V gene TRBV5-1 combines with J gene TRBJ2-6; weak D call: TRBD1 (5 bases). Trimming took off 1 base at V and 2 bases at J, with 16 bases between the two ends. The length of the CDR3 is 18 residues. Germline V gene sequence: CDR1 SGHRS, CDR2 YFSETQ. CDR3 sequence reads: CASSLFRGAQTGANVLTF. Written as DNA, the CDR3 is TGCGCCAGCAGCTTGTTCCGTGGGGCGCAAACTGGGGCCAACGTCCTGACTTTC.

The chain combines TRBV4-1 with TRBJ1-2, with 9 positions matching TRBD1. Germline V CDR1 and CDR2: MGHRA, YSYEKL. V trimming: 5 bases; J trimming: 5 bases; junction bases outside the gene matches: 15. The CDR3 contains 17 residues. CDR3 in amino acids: CASSKSAHGTGTYGYTF. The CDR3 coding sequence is TGCGCCAGCAGCAAATCAGCGCATGGGACAGGGACTTATGGCTACACCTTC.

CDR3 DNA: TGTGCCAGCAGCCAATATAACACTGAAGCTTTCTTT. Translation gives CASSQYNTEAFF. The rearrangement links TRBV14 to TRBJ1-1; D ambiguous. Germline-derived CDR1 and CDR2 are SGHDN and FVKESK. Trimming pared 2 bases from V and 2 bases from J, leaving 3 bases between. The CDR3 consists of 12 residues.

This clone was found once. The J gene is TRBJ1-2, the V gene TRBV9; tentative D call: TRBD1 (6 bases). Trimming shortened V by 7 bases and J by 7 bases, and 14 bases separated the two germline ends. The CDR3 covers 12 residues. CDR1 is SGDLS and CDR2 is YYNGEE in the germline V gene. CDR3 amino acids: CASGAGVGGYTF. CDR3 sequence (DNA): TGTGCCAGCGGAGCAGGGGTTGGTGGCTACACCTTC.

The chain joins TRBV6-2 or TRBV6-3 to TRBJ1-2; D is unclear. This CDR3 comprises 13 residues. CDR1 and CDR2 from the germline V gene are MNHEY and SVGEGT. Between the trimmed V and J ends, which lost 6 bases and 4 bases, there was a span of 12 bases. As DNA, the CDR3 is TGTGCCAGCAGCCCGGCGGATAGCTATGGCTACACCTTC. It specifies CASSPADSYGYTF.

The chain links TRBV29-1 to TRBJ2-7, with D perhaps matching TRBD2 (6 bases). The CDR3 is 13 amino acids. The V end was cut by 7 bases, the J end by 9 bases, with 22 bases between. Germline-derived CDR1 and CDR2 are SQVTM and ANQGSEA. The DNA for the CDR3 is TGCAGCGCCTCGGAGGCCGATCGCGGGGTGCAGTACTTC. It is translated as CSASEADRGVQYF.

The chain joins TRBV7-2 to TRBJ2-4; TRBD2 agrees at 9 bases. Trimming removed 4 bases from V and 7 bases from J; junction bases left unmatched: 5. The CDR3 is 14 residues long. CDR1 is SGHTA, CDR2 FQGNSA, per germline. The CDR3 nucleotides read TGTGCCAGCAGCTCCCTGGCGGGGGGGAACATTCAGTACTTC. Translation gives CASSSLAGGNIQYF.

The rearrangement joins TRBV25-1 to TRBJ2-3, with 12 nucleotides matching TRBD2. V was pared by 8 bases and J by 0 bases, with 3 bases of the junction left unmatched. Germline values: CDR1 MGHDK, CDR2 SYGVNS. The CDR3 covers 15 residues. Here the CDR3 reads CASALAGGSTDTQYF. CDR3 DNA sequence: TGTGCCAGCGCGCTAGCGGGGGGGAGCACAGATACGCAGTATTTT.